This TCR beta chain was identified in a study of blood T cell repertoires in COVID-19. Study at large: In Cohort 3, a recovered donor had either two negative PCRs, clearance, or symptom resolution. PBMCs, B-cell-depleted T cells, or T cells were the source of the cDNA or gDNA that made up the material. Specimens from acute and convalescent COVID-19 originated in the United States, Italy and Spain.

As processed by the authors: How many nucleated cells were present was estimated from reference gene primer amplification. Profiling relied on immunoSEQ multiplex PCR, and the TCRdb table lists in-frame clones only, not all of them. That table gives V, J and clone size, and the DNA gave D and trimming. This sample has fewer than 250,000 clones, with 70% to 90% found just once. This CDR3 has 16 residues. Germline CDR1 reads SGHNT; CDR2 reads YENEEA. Trimming took off 1 base at V and 9 bases at J, with 19 bases between the two ends. Sequenced material: PBMCs or T cells enriched from blood (not recorded which). The sequence was obtained from a woman in her 40s in a cohort exposed to, infected with or recovered from COVID-19 (not recorded which). The gene calls are TRBV11-3 and TRBJ2-1; D might be TRBD2 (7 bases). CDR3: CASSLVSGGGYGEQFF. CDR3 in DNA: TGTGCCAGCAGCTTAGTTTCGGGGGGCGGGTATGGTGAGCAGTTCTTC.